This TCR beta chain was recorded in a study of graft-versus-host responses after intestinal transplantation. About the research overall: Transplant types were multivisceral, liver-intestinal, or isolated intestinal. Induction using anti-thymocyte globulin, followed by tacrolimus and steroids for approximately 3 years, was given to all recipients. Study observations and caveats: Recipient marrow showed GvH clones, some seen first in ileum or blood. GvH clone levels peaked in circulation, and this peak was associated with early post-transplant HvG declines.

TCRdb's copy holds only in-frame clones and misses some; the assay was immunoSEQ multiplex PCR. The profile shows just over 85,000 clones, 92% of them singletons. A word on this clone: Its cognate antigen is unknown.

The V segment lost 5 bases and the J segment 4 bases; nucleotides outside the gene matches: 6. Germline V lookup: CDR1 SEHNR, CDR2 FQNEAQ (reference sequence). The CDR3 totals 14 residues. The source material was unstimulated CD8+ T cells sorted from spleen or lymph node cells, sampled before transplant. This chain connects TRBV7-9 to TRBJ2-7; 9 nucleotides agree with TRBD1. This TCR derives from a human donor who was the organ donor for an intestinal transplant. The CDR3 DNA reads TGTGCCAGCAGCATACAGGGGGCGCAGTACGAGCAGTACTTC. It codes for CASSIQGAQYEQYF.